Listed below are T cell receptor beta chains from one sample, sequenced in a study of Ad26.COV2.S vaccination and SARS-CoV-2 variants. Clones were sequenced by immunoSEQ multiplex PCR, and TCRdb holds only the in-frame ones, with some missing. Among a few hundred thousand clones listed, about 90% were seen once. Specimen: peripheral blood, collected in a trial of Ad26.COV2.S vaccine versus placebo. These receptors originate from a person between 18 and 59 years old who received the Ad26.COV2.S COVID-19 vaccine or a placebo. Each CDR3 is given with its conserved first and last residue. The order of the fields is clone size, D gene, CDR3 length, J gene, V gene, CDR3 protein, CDR3 DNA. A D gene is named only where the DNA matches it firmly. Size values are once, few and many counts, or a class for expanded clones, and some rows have none.

abundance: NA; d_gene: TRBD2; len: 18; j_gene: TRBJ2-2; v_gene: TRBV18; CDR3aa: CASSPRGAGLADTGELFF; CDR3nt: TGTGCCAGCTCACCACGTGGCGCAGGACTAGCGGACACCGGGGAGCTGTTTTTT
abundance: NA; d_gene: NA; len: 12; j_gene: TRBJ2-1; v_gene: TRBV30; CDR3aa: CAWGPSGIEQFF; CDR3nt: TGTGCCTGGGGCCCCTCAGGGATAGAGCAGTTCTTC
abundance: few; d_gene: TRBD1; len: 14; j_gene: TRBJ1-5; v_gene: TRBV28; CDR3aa: CASRGTGLGQPQHF; CDR3nt: TGTGCCAGCAGGGGGACAGGCTTGGGGCAGCCCCAGCATTTT
abundance: NA; d_gene: TRBD2; len: 12; j_gene: TRBJ2-1; v_gene: TRBV12-3/TRBV12-4; CDR3aa: CASWEGLGEQFF; CDR3nt: TGTGCCAGCTGGGAGGGCCTAGGAGAGCAGTTCTTC
abundance: NA; d_gene: NA; len: 15; j_gene: TRBJ2-1; v_gene: TRBV7-3; CDR3aa: CASSPTWGSYNEQFF; CDR3nt: TGTGCCAGCAGCCCTACATGGGGCTCCTACAATGAGCAGTTCTTC
abundance: NA; d_gene: NA; len: 15; j_gene: TRBJ2-1; v_gene: TRBV19; CDR3aa: CASSSSRGSYNEQFF; CDR3nt: TGTGCCAGTAGTAGCTCACGGGGGTCCTACAATGAGCAGTTCTTC
abundance: NA; d_gene: NA; len: 15; j_gene: TRBJ2-7; v_gene: TRBV7-3; CDR3aa: CASSPSPVSSYEQYF; CDR3nt: TGTGCCAGCAGCCCTTCCCCGGTGAGCTCCTACGAGCAGTACTTC
abundance: NA; d_gene: NA; len: 15; j_gene: TRBJ2-7; v_gene: TRBV11-2; CDR3aa: CASSLGSNSYVEQYF; CDR3nt: TGTGCCAGCAGCTTAGGGAGTAACTCCTACGTTGAGCAGTACTTC
abundance: NA; d_gene: NA; len: 14; j_gene: TRBJ2-7; v_gene: TRBV5-1; CDR3aa: CASSLRGGTYEQYF; CDR3nt: TGCGCCAGCTCCCTAAGGGGGGGAACCTACGAGCAGTACTTC
abundance: NA; d_gene: NA; len: 15; j_gene: TRBJ1-2; v_gene: TRBV3-1/TRBV3-2; CDR3aa: CASSQDPGYRYGYTF; CDR3nt: TGTGCCAGCAGCCAAGACCCCGGTTATCGGTATGGCTACACCTTC
abundance: few; d_gene: NA; len: 14; j_gene: TRBJ1-4; v_gene: TRBV15; CDR3aa: CATSGPGGGEKLFF; CDR3nt: TGTGCCACCAGCGGCCCGGGAGGCGGGGAAAAACTGTTTTTT
abundance: NA; d_gene: TRBD2; len: 15; j_gene: TRBJ2-1; v_gene: TRBV6-5; CDR3aa: CASIMTSGAYNEQFF; CDR3nt: TGTGCCAGCATTATGACTAGCGGTGCCTACAATGAGCAGTTCTTC
abundance: NA; d_gene: NA; len: 13; j_gene: TRBJ2-5; v_gene: TRBV5-4; CDR3aa: CASSPEYQETQYF; CDR3nt: TGTGCCAGCAGCCCGGAATACCAAGAGACCCAGTACTTC
abundance: NA; d_gene: NA; len: 14; j_gene: TRBJ1-2; v_gene: TRBV28; CDR3aa: CASSLGQASYGYTF; CDR3nt: TGTGCCAGCAGTTTGGGGCAGGCGAGCTATGGCTACACCTTC
abundance: NA; d_gene: TRBD1; len: 15; j_gene: TRBJ2-5; v_gene: TRBV18; CDR3aa: CASSAQGTGRQTQYF; CDR3nt: TGTGCCAGCTCCGCCCAAGGGACAGGGAGGCAGACCCAGTACTTC
abundance: NA; d_gene: NA; len: 15; j_gene: TRBJ1-5; v_gene: TRBV7-2; CDR3aa: CASSFSASGNQPQHF; CDR3nt: TGTGCCAGCAGCTTTTCTGCAAGTGGCAATCAGCCCCAGCATTTT
abundance: NA; d_gene: NA; len: 14; j_gene: TRBJ2-1; v_gene: TRBV25-1; CDR3aa: CASTSGSSYNEQFF; CDR3nt: TGTGCCAGCACCTCGGGGAGCTCCTACAATGAGCAGTTCTTC
abundance: NA; d_gene: NA; len: 14; j_gene: TRBJ1-2; v_gene: TRBV7-9; CDR3aa: CASSLAGTGYGYTF; CDR3nt: TGTGCCAGCAGCTTAGCGGGAACAGGGTATGGCTACACCTTC
abundance: once; d_gene: NA; len: 14; j_gene: TRBJ1-5; v_gene: TRBV29-1; CDR3aa: CSVVLTGGNQPQHF; CDR3nt: TGCAGCGTTGTTCTGACAGGCGGCAATCAGCCCCAGCATTTT
abundance: NA; d_gene: NA; len: 16; j_gene: TRBJ2-7; v_gene: TRBV18; CDR3aa: CASSPRTTRSSYEQYF; CDR3nt: TGTGCCAGCTCACCACGTACGACGCGGAGCTCCTACGAGCAGTACTTC
abundance: NA; d_gene: NA; len: 15; j_gene: TRBJ1-3; v_gene: TRBV7-2; CDR3aa: CASSLARGVGNTIYF; CDR3nt: TGTGCCAGCAGCTTAGCGAGGGGCGTCGGAAACACCATATATTTT
abundance: NA; d_gene: NA; len: 11; j_gene: TRBJ2-1; v_gene: TRBV12-3/TRBV12-4; CDR3aa: CASSLSLEQFF; CDR3nt: TGTGCCAGCAGTTTGTCGCTTGAGCAGTTCTTC
abundance: NA; d_gene: NA; len: 16; j_gene: TRBJ2-1; v_gene: TRBV9; CDR3aa: CASSQEPRGAYNEQFF; CDR3nt: TGTGCCAGCAGCCAAGAGCCGCGGGGAGCCTACAATGAGCAGTTCTTC
abundance: NA; d_gene: TRBD1; len: 15; j_gene: TRBJ1-6; v_gene: TRBV9; CDR3aa: CASSPGTGYNSPLHF; CDR3nt: TGTGCCAGCAGCCCCGGGACAGGTTATAATTCACCCCTCCACTTT
abundance: NA; d_gene: NA; len: 15; j_gene: TRBJ1-2; v_gene: TRBV5-5; CDR3aa: CASSLRDGPFYGYTF; CDR3nt: TGTGCCAGCAGCTTGAGAGACGGACCCTTCTATGGCTACACCTTC
abundance: NA; d_gene: TRBD2; len: 18; j_gene: TRBJ2-5; v_gene: TRBV4-1; CDR3aa: CASSQDLNTPGTRETQYF; CDR3nt: TGCGCCAGCAGCCAAGATCTCAATACTCCGGGGACTAGGGAGACCCAGTACTTC
abundance: NA; d_gene: NA; len: 16; j_gene: TRBJ1-1; v_gene: TRBV15; CDR3aa: CATSRLRGGGRGEAFF; CDR3nt: TGTGCCACCAGCCGACTGAGGGGTGGAGGGCGAGGTGAAGCTTTCTTT
abundance: NA; d_gene: NA; len: 12; j_gene: TRBJ2-1; v_gene: TRBV6-5; CDR3aa: CASRDYYNEQFF; CDR3nt: TGTGCCAGCAGGGACTACTACAATGAGCAGTTCTTC
abundance: NA; d_gene: NA; len: 12; j_gene: TRBJ2-5; v_gene: TRBV9; CDR3aa: CASSAVQETQYF; CDR3nt: TGTGCCAGCAGCGCCGTACAAGAGACCCAGTACTTC
abundance: NA; d_gene: NA; len: 18; j_gene: TRBJ2-3; v_gene: TRBV20-1; CDR3aa: CSASPGIGRSGRTDTQYF; CDR3nt: TGCAGTGCTAGTCCCGGGATCGGGAGAAGTGGCCGCACAGATACGCAGTATTTT
abundance: NA; d_gene: NA; len: 15; j_gene: TRBJ1-1; v_gene: TRBV7-9; CDR3aa: CAIPAGKGINTEAFF; CDR3nt: TGTGCCATACCCGCAGGTAAAGGGATTAACACTGAAGCTTTCTTT
abundance: NA; d_gene: TRBD1; len: 16; j_gene: TRBJ2-3; v_gene: TRBV28; CDR3aa: CASSREGTGAEDTQYF; CDR3nt: TGTGCCAGCAGCCGGGAGGGGACAGGGGCGGAAGATACGCAGTATTTT
abundance: NA; d_gene: NA; len: 14; j_gene: TRBJ1-1; v_gene: TRBV28; CDR3aa: CASTMEGEETEAFF; CDR3nt: TGTGCCAGCACCATGGAGGGGGAAGAGACTGAAGCTTTCTTT
abundance: NA; d_gene: NA; len: 14; j_gene: TRBJ2-7; v_gene: TRBV9; CDR3aa: CASSVTPSSYEQYF; CDR3nt: TGTGCCAGCAGCGTCACACCGAGCTCCTACGAGCAGTACTTC
abundance: NA; d_gene: NA; len: 13; j_gene: TRBJ2-3; v_gene: TRBV12-3/TRBV12-4; CDR3aa: CASSPDLTDTQYF; CDR3nt: TGTGCCAGCAGTCCGGACCTCACAGATACGCAGTATTTT
abundance: NA; d_gene: NA; len: 14; j_gene: TRBJ2-7; v_gene: TRBV5-4; CDR3aa: CASSAGLPTYEQYF; CDR3nt: TGTGCCAGCAGCGCGGGACTGCCTACCTACGAGCAGTACTTC
abundance: NA; d_gene: NA; len: 15; j_gene: TRBJ2-7; v_gene: TRBV5-1; CDR3aa: CASSHQGTPNYEQYF; CDR3nt: TGCGCCAGCAGCCATCAAGGGACTCCAAACTACGAGCAGTACTTC
abundance: NA; d_gene: TRBD1; len: 16; j_gene: TRBJ1-2; v_gene: TRBV4-1; CDR3aa: CASSQDGDRVYYGYTF; CDR3nt: TGCGCCAGCAGCCAAGATGGGGACAGGGTCTACTATGGCTACACCTTC
abundance: NA; d_gene: TRBD2; len: 15; j_gene: TRBJ2-5; v_gene: TRBV11-3; CDR3aa: CASSWGSGSGETQYF; CDR3nt: TGTGCCAGCAGCTGGGGTAGCGGGAGTGGAGAGACCCAGTACTTC
abundance: NA; d_gene: NA; len: 15; j_gene: TRBJ2-1; v_gene: TRBV4-2; CDR3aa: CASSQEQSSYNEQFF; CDR3nt: TGTGCCAGCAGCCAAGAACAATCCTCCTACAATGAGCAGTTCTTC
abundance: NA; d_gene: NA; len: 13; j_gene: TRBJ2-6; v_gene: TRBV27; CDR3aa: CATRPTGANVLTF; CDR3nt: TGTGCCACAAGACCGACAGGGGCCAACGTCCTGACTTTC
abundance: NA; d_gene: NA; len: 17; j_gene: TRBJ1-5; v_gene: TRBV19; CDR3aa: CASSPQPGSAGNQPQHF; CDR3nt: TGTGCCAGTAGCCCACAACCGGGCAGTGCCGGCAATCAGCCCCAGCATTTT
abundance: NA; d_gene: NA; len: 17; j_gene: TRBJ1-6; v_gene: TRBV11-2; CDR3aa: CASRTRRGGSYNSPLHF; CDR3nt: TGTGCCAGCAGAACTCGCAGGGGAGGCTCCTATAATTCACCCCTCCACTTT
abundance: NA; d_gene: NA; len: 11; j_gene: TRBJ2-2; v_gene: TRBV7-2; CDR3aa: CASSAGGELFF; CDR3nt: TGTGCCAGCTCGGCTGGCGGGGAGCTGTTTTTT
abundance: NA; d_gene: NA; len: 13; j_gene: TRBJ1-5; v_gene: TRBV30; CDR3aa: CAWSAEGLQPQHF; CDR3nt: TGTGCCTGGAGTGCGGAAGGTTTGCAGCCCCAGCATTTT
abundance: NA; d_gene: NA; len: 19; j_gene: TRBJ2-1; v_gene: TRBV27; CDR3aa: CASSLHANGITGLLNEQFF; CDR3nt: TGTGCCAGCAGTTTACATGCTAACGGTATTACGGGACTCCTAAATGAGCAGTTCTTC
abundance: NA; d_gene: NA; len: 13; j_gene: TRBJ1-6; v_gene: TRBV2; CDR3aa: CASGTSYNSPLHF; CDR3nt: TGTGCCAGCGGTACCTCCTATAATTCACCCCTCCACTTT
abundance: few; d_gene: NA; len: 15; j_gene: TRBJ1-5; v_gene: TRBV6-1; CDR3aa: CASSELGSGNQPQHF; CDR3nt: TGTGCCAGCAGTGAACTGGGTTCGGGCAATCAGCCCCAGCATTTT
abundance: NA; d_gene: NA; len: 11; j_gene: TRBJ2-2; v_gene: TRBV11-1; CDR3aa: CASSLAGELFF; CDR3nt: TGTGCCAGCAGCTTGGCCGGGGAGCTGTTTTTT
abundance: NA; d_gene: NA; len: 14; j_gene: TRBJ1-6; v_gene: TRBV3-1/TRBV3-2; CDR3aa: CASSQVNDNSPLHF; CDR3nt: TGTGCCAGCAGCCAAGTCAATGATAATTCACCCCTCCACTTT
abundance: NA; d_gene: NA; len: 15; j_gene: TRBJ1-4; v_gene: TRBV27; CDR3aa: CASSLSPRGDEKLFF; CDR3nt: TGTGCCAGCAGTTTATCCCCCCGAGGAGATGAAAAACTGTTTTTT
abundance: NA; d_gene: NA; len: 16; j_gene: TRBJ2-1; v_gene: TRBV5-4; CDR3aa: CASSLVTRTRRNEQFF; CDR3nt: TGTGCCAGCAGCTTGGTTACCCGGACCAGAAGAAATGAGCAGTTCTTC
abundance: NA; d_gene: NA; len: 16; j_gene: TRBJ2-3; v_gene: TRBV27; CDR3aa: CASSPPAGRDSDTQYF; CDR3nt: TGTGCCAGCAGTCCCCCTGCGGGAAGAGATTCAGATACGCAGTATTTT
abundance: NA; d_gene: NA; len: 12; j_gene: TRBJ2-1; v_gene: TRBV28; CDR3aa: CASTGSPNEQFF; CDR3nt: TGTGCCAGCACGGGCAGCCCCAATGAGCAGTTCTTC
abundance: NA; d_gene: NA; len: 14; j_gene: TRBJ1-4; v_gene: TRBV27; CDR3aa: CASSHGATNEKLFF; CDR3nt: TGTGCCAGCAGCCACGGGGCAACTAATGAAAAACTGTTTTTT
abundance: NA; d_gene: NA; len: 14; j_gene: TRBJ1-1; v_gene: TRBV19; CDR3aa: CASSPEGGRTEAFF; CDR3nt: TGTGCCAGTAGTCCCGAAGGGGGGAGAACTGAAGCTTTCTTT
abundance: NA; d_gene: NA; len: 13; j_gene: TRBJ2-1; v_gene: TRBV4-1; CDR3aa: CASSQVGSHEQFF; CDR3nt: TGCGCCAGCAGCCAAGTAGGGAGCCATGAGCAGTTCTTC
abundance: NA; d_gene: NA; len: 19; j_gene: TRBJ2-2; v_gene: TRBV24-1; CDR3aa: CATSDLGMPVRANTGELFF; CDR3nt: TGTGCCACCAGTGATTTGGGGATGCCGGTGAGGGCGAACACCGGGGAGCTGTTTTTT
abundance: NA; d_gene: TRBD1; len: 16; j_gene: TRBJ1-6; v_gene: TRBV3-1/TRBV3-2; CDR3aa: CASSQGQGFYNSPLHF; CDR3nt: TGTGCCAGCAGCCAGGGACAGGGGTTCTATAATTCACCCCTCCACTTT